The 4 T cell receptor beta chains below come from one sample, sequenced in a study of CD8+CD57+ T cells in acquired aplastic anemia. Profiling that covered TCR beta VDJ and CDR3 relied on genomic DNA as its template. TCRdb analysed the reads with MiXCR anew, one entry per CDR3 protein. Among under 200,000 distinct CDR3 sequences listed, about 60% were seen once. The sample comprised sorted CD4+, CD8+, or CD8+CD57+ T cells (not recorded which) from PBMCs. These receptors came from a human donor in good health.

The table lists this clonotype with a few counts. The chain recombines TRBV20-1 with TRBJ1-1; unclear D gene. In germline, CDR1 is DFQATT, CDR2 SNEGSKA (reference sequence). V lost 1 base and J lost 4, with 7 bases in between. CDR3 size: 12 residues. In nucleotides, the CDR3 is TGCAGTGCTAGAGGTGGGGTCACTGAAGCTTTCTTT. Translated, it gives CSARGGVTEAFF.

This clonotype was seen a handful of times. The chain is built from TRBV27 and TRBJ2-1; 10 nucleotides line up with TRBD2. CDR1 is MNHEY and CDR2 is SMNVEV in the germline V gene (reference sequence). With V trimmed by 3 bases and J by 7 bases, 6 bases remained unmatched. CDR3 length equals 15 residues. CDR3 residues: CASSLSSGSGNEQFF. The CDR3 nucleotides are TGTGCCAGCAGTTTGTCTAGCGGGAGTGGAAATGAGCAGTTCTTC.

The chain joins TRBV27 to TRBJ1-5; D ambiguous. Germline V CDR1 and CDR2: MNHEY, SMNVEV (reference sequence). The CDR3 contains 16 residues. V gave up 0 bases and J gave up 2 bases, with 11 bases separating them. CDR3 DNA: TGTGCCAGCAGTTTATCGGGCAGTCGGGGCAATCAGCCCCAGCATTTT. It specifies CASSLSGSRGNQPQHF.

This clonotype was seen many times. V gene TRBV7-6 combines with J gene TRBJ2-2, with D perhaps TRBD2 (6 bases). The V gene's germline CDR1 is SGHVS and CDR2 FNYEAQ. There are 14 residues in the CDR3. Trimming left V 6 bases short and J 0 bases short, with 8 bases between. The DNA for the CDR3 is TGTGCCAGCAGGGGGGGACCGAACACCGGGGAGCTGTTTTTT. Translating gives CASRGGPNTGELFF.